This TCR beta chain stems from a study of shared clonotypes between healthy human individuals. Background on the study: Per-donor plates numbered three CD4 naive, three CD4 memory, two CD8 naive and one CD8 memory.

Sorted-subset replicate PCRs used around 200 ng of genomic DNA. This amount corresponded to tens of thousands of T cell genomes. TCRdb's table, derived via immunoSEQ multiplex PCR, lists solely in-frame clones and lacks some. The data hold 1.5 million to 2.5 million clones, with just under 95% observed a single time. Regarding this clone: Its antigen is unknown.

CDR1 and CDR2 (germline): SGHVS, FNYEAQ. There are 15 residues in the CDR3. Germline trimming cut 5 bases from V and 4 bases from J; bases unmatched to any gene: 10. General study results and limits: The four-donor shared clonotypes exceeded non-shared clonotypes in generation probability, with non-shared ones scoring lower. A handful of donors shared 5% to 5.5% of their naive CD4 clonotypes.

Naivety among CD8 cells was defined by CD45RO negativity and positive CCR7 selection, thereby excluding terminally differentiated effector memory CD45RA+ cells. Source material: naive CD8+ T cells sorted from blood. The clonotype was recovered from a man between 18 and 29 years old in good health. The chain uses TRBV7-6 and TRBJ2-5; TRBD1 aligns across 7 bases. CDR3 loop: CASSTFTGDLETQYF. The DNA for the CDR3 is TGTGCCAGCAGCACCTTCACAGGGGATTTAGAGACCCAGTACTTC.